Presented here are 29 T cell receptor beta chains from one specimen sequenced in a study of shared clonotypes between healthy human individuals. CD45RO-negative, CCR7-selected cells formed the naive CD8 fraction, which excluded terminally differentiated effector memory CD45RA+ cells. Data came from immunoSEQ multiplex PCR; TCRdb stores just in-frame clones and leaves some out. The sample carries millions of clones, roughly 94% recorded once. The source material was naive CD8+ T cells sorted from blood. The receptors were gathered from a man aged 18 to 29 in good health.

This clone showed up just once. This rearrangement joins TRBV4-1 to TRBJ2-1, with TRBD2 matching 9 bases. V dropped 1 base and J dropped 5; count of bases not matched to a gene: 6. CDR3 length equals 16 residues. Per germline, CDR1 MGHRA and CDR2 YSYEKL. CDR3 sequence reads: CASSQGLAAEDNEQFF. CDR3 nucleotide sequence: TGCGCCAGCAGCCAAGGACTAGCGGCAGAAGACAATGAGCAGTTCTTC.

A word on this clone: Other DNA variants within this sample encode the same CDR3. The chain employs TRBV27 and TRBJ2-7; D is undetermined. V lost 5 bases, J lost 3 bases, and 8 bases lay in between. CDR3 length: 12 amino acids. CDR1 is MNHEY, CDR2 SMNVEV, per germline (reference sequence). CDR3 DNA sequence: TGTGCCAGCAGTCAAGGTGGCTACGAGCAGTACTTC. This translates into CASSQGGYEQYF.

This clone was observed a single time. Other DNA sequences in this specimen translate into the identical CDR3. The V gene is TRBV27, the J gene TRBJ1-2; D may be TRBD1 (5 bases). V was pared by 4 bases and J by 2 bases, with 8 bases between. CDR1 is MNHEY and CDR2 is SMNVEV in the germline V gene (reference sequence). The length of the CDR3 is 13 residues. The DNA of the CDR3 is TGTGCCAGCAGTTATGGGGCCAACTATGGCTACACCTTC. It encodes CASSYGANYGYTF.

The chain is built from TRBV11-3 and TRBJ2-7; tentative D call: TRBD2 (5 bases). V was shortened by 5 bases and J by 2 bases, with 10 bases between the two germline ends. Germline V gene lookup returns CDR1 SGHNT and CDR2 YENEEA. The CDR3 is 13 residues long. CDR3 bases: TGTGCCAGCAGCCCCGCCGGGACCTACGAGCAGTACTTC. Its protein product is CASSPAGTYEQYF.

The V and J genes are TRBV6-5 and TRBJ2-5; D is undetermined. CDR1 is MNHEY and CDR2 is SVGAGI in the germline V gene. Trimming pared 1 base from V and 4 bases from J, leaving 10 bases between. The CDR3 is 14 amino acids. CDR3 DNA sequence: TGTGCCAGCAGTTACTTTCCGGCCAGAGAGACCCAGTACTTC. Its translation is CASSYFPARETQYF.

This chain uses TRBV7-9 with TRBJ1-2; D is undetermined. Germline V gene data show CDR1 as SEHNR and CDR2 as FQNEAQ (reference sequence). Between the trimmed V and J ends, which lost 5 bases and 5 bases, there was a span of 12 bases. CDR3 length: 13 amino acids. For the CDR3, the DNA is TGTGCCAGCAGCCCAGACCTCGAGTATGGCTACACCTTC. Translating it yields CASSPDLEYGYTF.

V and J are TRBV2 and TRBJ2-1; the D gene is possibly TRBD1 (5 bases). This CDR3 spans 15 amino acids. The V end was cut by 5 bases, the J end by 7 bases, with 18 bases between. Germline loops: CDR1 SNHLY, CDR2 FYNNEI. The DNA of the CDR3 is TGTGCCAGCAGTCAACAGGAATTCTTTGTGAATGAGCAGTTCTTC. Protein sequence: CASSQQEFFVNEQFF.

The V call is TRBV30, the J call TRBJ1-1; D not resolved. The CDR3 covers 13 residues. Trimming removed 1 base at V and 4 bases at J, with 10 bases between. Germline CDR1 is GTSNPN and CDR2 is SVGIG (reference sequence). CDR3 region: CAWSEGVGTEAFF. CDR3 coding DNA: TGTGCCTGGAGTGAAGGAGTTGGCACTGAAGCTTTCTTT.

The V call is TRBV28, the J call TRBJ1-2; possibly TRBD1 for D (6 bases). CDR1 is MDHEN and CDR2 is SYDVKM in the germline V gene. The CDR3 covers 14 residues. Trimming pared 6 bases from V and 4 bases from J, leaving 15 bases between. CDR3 nucleotide sequence: TGTGCCAGCAGCCTCCGGGCAGGGGCCTATGGCTACACCTTC. This encodes CASSLRAGAYGYTF.

The chain recombines TRBV4-1 with TRBJ2-7, with 8 nucleotides matching TRBD1. CDR1 MGHRA and CDR2 YSYEKL come from the germline V gene. V lost 4 bases to trimming and J lost 5 bases; unmatched junction nucleotides: 10. The CDR3 sequence is 15 residues long. The CDR3 is CASSPPPHRGDEQYF. The CDR3 DNA follows: TGCGCCAGCAGCCCGCCCCCCCACAGGGGGGACGAGCAGTACTTC.

The chain couples TRBV28 to TRBJ1-5; TRBD1 aligns across 7 bases. This CDR3 spans 14 amino acids. V was pared by 5 bases and J by 7 bases, with 8 bases of the junction left unmatched. Germline values: CDR1 MDHEN, CDR2 SYDVKM. DNA for the CDR3: TGTGCCAGCAGTCCCGACAGGGTCAAACAGCCCCAGCATTTT. Translated, it gives CASSPDRVKQPQHF. The entire variable domain, with the rest obtained from reference TRBV28 and TRBJ1-5, is as follows: DVKVTQSSRYLVKRTGEKVFLECVQDMDHENMFWYRQDPGLGLRLIYFSYDVKMKEKGDIPEGYSVSREKKERFSLILESASTNQTSMYLCASSPDRVKQPQHFGDGTRLSIL.

This sequence joins TRBV7-2 and TRBJ1-2, with D perhaps matching TRBD1 (6 bases). Trimming cost V 0 bases and J 2 bases, with 7 bases left between them. CDR3 length: 14 amino acids. Germline V gene data show CDR1 as SGHTA and CDR2 as FQGNSA. The CDR3 protein is CASSLATGNYGYTF. In DNA form, the CDR3 reads TGTGCCAGCAGCTTAGCCACAGGGAACTATGGCTACACCTTC. Looking up the rest from reference TRBV7-2 and TRBJ1-2 gives the full variable domain: GAGVSQSPSNKVTEKGKDVELRCDPISGHTALYWYRQSLGQGLEFLIYFQGNSAPDKSGLPSDRFSAERTGGSVSTLTIQRTQQEDSAVYLCASSLATGNYGYTFGSGTRLTVV.

In DNA form, the CDR3 reads TGTGCCAGCAGCCCAATGGGGGGCCGTAGCCACGAGCAGTACTTC. Translating it yields CASSPMGGRSHEQYF. The chain combines TRBV11-2 with TRBJ2-7; D may be TRBD1 or TRBD2 (6 bases each). V lost 5 bases and J 5 bases, leaving 19 bases between the germline ends. The CDR3 runs 15 residues. Germline V CDR1 and CDR2: SGHAT, FQNNGV.

V usage is TRBV7-9 and J usage is TRBJ2-5; perhaps D is TRBD1 or TRBD2 (5 bases each). With 5 bases removed from V and 1 base from J, the gap between germline ends came to 20 bases. The CDR3 contains 17 residues. CDR1 is SEHNR, CDR2 FQNEAQ, per germline (reference sequence). The CDR3 DNA is TGTGCCAGCAGCACAAAGCCGGGGCCAGCCAGCCAAGAGACCCAGTACTTC. Its translation is CASSTKPGPASQETQYF.

The V call is TRBV5-4, the J call TRBJ1-2; 8 bases map to TRBD1. V lost 1 base and J lost 1; bases outside the gene matches: 3. The CDR3 runs 15 residues. CDR1 SGHNT and CDR2 YYREEE come from the germline V gene (reference sequence). The CDR3 is CASSLTGGINYGYTF. CDR3 in DNA: TGTGCCAGCAGCTTGACAGGGGGGATTAACTATGGCTACACCTTC.

This sequence joins TRBV2 and TRBJ1-5, with unresolved D. Trimming took 8 bases from V and 1 from J, leaving 12 bases between them. This CDR3 is built from 14 residues. Germline loops: CDR1 SNHLY, CDR2 FYNNEI. The CDR3 nucleotides are TGTGCCAGCGGGAGCGGACTCAGCAATCAGCCCCAGCATTTT. This encodes CASGSGLSNQPQHF.

This chain joins TRBV7-8 and TRBJ2-7, with 7 nucleotides matching TRBD2. This CDR3 spans 14 amino acids. V lost 5 bases and J lost 0; bases outside the gene matches: 4. Germline CDR1 SGHVS, CDR2 FQNEAQ. The CDR3 sequence: CASSTTSASYEQYF. CDR3 nucleotides: TGTGCCAGCAGCACCACTAGCGCCTCCTACGAGCAGTACTTC.

The chain uses TRBV4-1 and TRBJ2-3; 8 nucleotides align to TRBD2. The ends lost 0 bases at V and 7 bases at J; junction bases unmatched: 27. The germline V gene encodes CDR1 MGHRA and CDR2 YSYEKL. This CDR3 contains 22 residues. CDR3: CASSQDESLLAGTGGALNTQYF. The CDR3 nucleotides read TGCGCCAGCAGCCAAGATGAGTCTTTGTTAGCGGGGACGGGGGGGGCTCTGAATACGCAGTATTTT.

The rearrangement uses TRBV11-2 and TRBJ1-2; D is possibly TRBD1 (5 bases). The CDR3 consists of 16 residues. V was clipped by 2 bases and J by 4 bases, with 17 bases between them. Germline assignment: CDR1 SGHAT and CDR2 FQNNGV. The CDR3 nucleotides are TGTGCCAGCAGCTTATCCGAAGGGACGTCGGGCTATGGCTACACCTTC. Protein product: CASSLSEGTSGYGYTF.

The V call is TRBV7-9, the J call TRBJ2-1; TRBD2 agrees at 11 bases. V lost 2 bases and J lost 4; bases outside the gene matches: 7. Looked up from germline, CDR1 is SEHNR and CDR2 is FQNEAQ (reference sequence). CDR3 length equals 17 residues. The CDR3 protein is CASSLLLAGEAYNEQFF. For the CDR3, the DNA is TGTGCCAGCAGCTTATTACTAGCGGGAGAGGCTTACAATGAGCAGTTCTTC.

This rearrangement joins TRBV6-1 to TRBJ1-1; D is possibly TRBD1 (5 bases). CDR3 size: 14 residues. V was pared by 2 bases and J by 3 bases, with 10 bases between. Germline values: CDR1 MNHNS, CDR2 SASEGT. This chain's CDR3 is CASSEIRGDTEAFF. Here the CDR3 DNA reads TGTGCCAGCAGTGAAATCCGGGGCGACACTGAAGCTTTCTTT.

The V gene is TRBV27, the J gene TRBJ2-2; 9 bases are shared with TRBD1. Germline V lookup: CDR1 MNHEY, CDR2 SMNVEV (reference sequence). J was trimmed by 7 bases and V by 3 bases; bases with no gene match: 9. The CDR3 is made up of 16 amino acids. In DNA form, the CDR3 reads TGTGCCAGCAGTTTTATAGGGACAGGGCTAGGCGGGGAGCTGTTTTTT. The encoded protein is CASSFIGTGLGGELFF.

J is TRBJ1-5 and V is TRBV5-5; 8 nucleotides match TRBD1. The CDR3 runs to 15 residues. Germline CDR1 is SGHKS and CDR2 is YYEKEE (reference sequence). V gave up 4 bases and J gave up 5 bases; unmatched junction bases: 8. CDR3 sequence (DNA): TGTGCCAGCAGCAAGACAGGGGAAACAGATCAGCCCCAGCATTTT. Amino acids: CASSKTGETDQPQHF.

This chain connects TRBV10-3 to TRBJ1-1; TRBD1 aligns across 7 bases. V was pared by 4 bases and J by 1 base, with 0 bases of the junction left unmatched. Germline loops: CDR1 ENHRY, CDR2 SYGVKD. The CDR3 is made up of 13 amino acids. CDR3 sequence: CAISGTGNTEAFF. CDR3 nucleotides: TGTGCCATCAGTGGGACAGGGAACACTGAAGCTTTCTTT.

This chain joins TRBV2 and TRBJ2-3, with a possible D match to TRBD2 (6 bases). The CDR3 runs 14 residues. V lost 6 bases, J lost 1 base, and 11 bases lay in between. CDR1 is SNHLY, CDR2 FYNNEI, per germline. CDR3 nucleotide sequence: TGTGCCAGCAGGCTTCCTAGCGGCACAGATACGCAGTATTTT. This sequence encodes CASRLPSGTDTQYF.

This sequence joins TRBV28 and TRBJ2-3, with unresolved D. The CDR3 spans 16 residues. Trimming removed 5 bases from V and 0 bases from J, with 15 bases in between. Germline V gives CDR1 MDHEN, CDR2 SYDVKM. The CDR3: CASSPILTDSTDTQYF. The CDR3 DNA is TGTGCCAGCAGTCCCATACTTACTGATAGCACAGATACGCAGTATTTT.

The chain is built from TRBV5-1 and TRBJ2-7; TRBD2 might be the D (6 bases). The length of the CDR3 is 14 residues. The V and J ends lost 2 bases and 1 base respectively, with 10 bases between them. From germline, CDR1 is SGHRS and CDR2 YFSETQ. The CDR3 DNA follows: TGCGCCAGCAGCTTCGGGGGAACTTCCTACGAGCAGTACTTC. This codes for CASSFGGTSYEQYF.

The chain links TRBV2 to TRBJ1-1; D gene unclear. Germline-derived CDR1 and CDR2 are SNHLY and FYNNEI. V was shortened by 7 bases and J by 4 bases, with 10 bases between the two germline ends. The CDR3 runs 12 residues. Here the CDR3 DNA reads TGTGCCAGCATTGGGGAAGGCACTGAAGCTTTCTTT. Translation gives CASIGEGTEAFF.

In this sample, this clone turned up once. The gene calls are TRBV27 and TRBJ2-7, with D possibly matching TRBD2 (6 bases). This CDR3 is 13 amino acids long. V shed 4 bases and J shed 2 bases, with 9 bases lying between them. The germline gives CDR1 MNHEY, CDR2 SMNVEV (reference sequence). CDR3 amino acids: CASSWGEPYEQYF. For the CDR3, the DNA is TGTGCCAGCAGTTGGGGGGAACCCTACGAGCAGTACTTC.